A single sample gave rise to the 27 T cell receptor beta chains below, sequenced in a study of blood T cells in healthy people across ages. Alongside a J-beta primer mix, a sample-barcoded 5' primer served in a second PCR lasting 7 to 11 cycles. TCRdb re-analysed the 5' RACE reads in MiXCR, keeping a single row per CDR3 protein. This table holds roughly 1,300,000 distinct CDR3 sequences, approximately 63% found once. The sample taken for sequencing was blood. The source is a man between 18 and 35 years old in good health.

This clonotype was recorded a few times. This rearrangement joins TRBV4-1 to TRBJ2-7; D ambiguous. The CDR3 loop spans 14 amino acids. The V and J ends lost 2 bases and 2 bases respectively, with 10 bases between them. Germline CDR1 is MGHRA and CDR2 is YSYEKL. CDR3 sequence (DNA): TGCGCCAGCAGCCAAATCTTCGTCCCCTACGAGCAGTACTTC. This gives the protein CASSQIFVPYEQYF.

This clonotype was picked up a small number of times. This sequence joins TRBV4-1 and TRBJ2-7, with D unclear. The CDR3 contains 14 residues. The germline gives CDR1 MGHRA, CDR2 YSYEKL. Trimming took 0 bases from V and 4 from J, leaving 10 bases between them. CDR3 nucleotides: TGCGCCAGCAGCCAAGATGTGGGTTGGTACGAGCAGTACTTC. The encoded protein is CASSQDVGWYEQYF.

The chain couples TRBV7-9 to TRBJ2-1; 9 positions match TRBD2. The germline CDR1 and CDR2 sequences are SEHNR and FQNEAQ (reference sequence). V shed 7 bases and J 7 bases; nucleotides not matched to a gene: 8. The CDR3 length is 14 residues. Here the CDR3 DNA reads TGTGCCAGCAACGTAGCGGGAGTTAGGAATGAGCAGTTCTTC. Amino acid sequence: CASNVAGVRNEQFF. Full variable domain (rest looked up from reference TRBV7-9 and TRBJ2-1): DTGVSQNPRHKITKRGQNVTFRCDPISEHNRLYWYRQTLGQGPEFLTYFQNEAQLEKSRLLSDRFSAERPKGSFSTLEIQRTEQGDSAMYLCASNVAGVRNEQFFGPGTRLTVL.

J is TRBJ1-2 and V is TRBV7-9; D perhaps matches TRBD1 (5 bases). Trimming removed 3 bases at V and 8 bases at J, with 10 bases between. The CDR3 consists of 12 residues. The germline CDR1 and CDR2 sequences are SEHNR and FQNEAQ (reference sequence). CDR3 in DNA: TGTGCCAGCAGCTTGGGTGGGGCAGGCTACACCTTC. It is translated as CASSLGGAGYTF.

The genes are TRBV28 and TRBJ2-7; no clear D gene. The length of the CDR3 is 13 residues. Germline lookup yields CDR1 MDHEN and CDR2 SYDVKM. Trimming took off 6 bases at V and 0 bases at J, with 9 bases between the two ends. Here the CDR3 DNA reads TGTGCCAGCAGGGGCTGGAGCTCCTACGAGCAGTACTTC. It translates to CASRGWSSYEQYF.

The chain is built from TRBV27 and TRBJ2-7, with 11 bases fitting TRBD2. J lost 11 bases, V lost 5 bases, and 11 bases had no gene match. CDR1 is MNHEY, CDR2 SMNVEV, per germline (reference sequence). The CDR3 runs 14 residues. In DNA, the CDR3 is TGTGCCAGCAGTGACGCAACTAGCGGGAGAATAGAGTACTTC. Amino acid sequence: CASSDATSGRIEYF.

The chain is built from TRBV7-8 and TRBJ2-6, with D unresolved. CDR3 length: 20 residues. Germline lookup yields CDR1 SGHVS and CDR2 FQNEAQ. V was cut by 5 bases and J by 0 bases, with 23 bases left in between. The CDR3 DNA sequence: TGTGCCAGCAGCGTCCGGCGTCCGTCCTCCCCCCACTCTGGGGCCAACGTCCTGACTTTC. Encoded protein: CASSVRRPSSPHSGANVLTF.

The rearrangement uses TRBV5-8 and TRBJ2-4; TRBD1 matches 7 bases. Germline V gene data show CDR1 as SGHTS and CDR2 as YDEGEE. The trim removed 4 bases at V and 15 bases at J, leaving 19 bases unmatched. The CDR3 runs to 15 residues. The DNA for the CDR3 is TGTGCCAGCAGCCTAATAACAGGGGATGGCCAAGGGGGGTACTTC. Its translation is CASSLITGDGQGGYF.

V is TRBV29-1 and J is TRBJ1-4, with 10 positions matching TRBD1. With 5 bases clipped from V and 10 bases from J, the junction kept 7 bases outside the gene matches. The CDR3 sequence is 13 residues long. From germline, CDR1 is SQVTM and CDR2 ANQGSEA. The CDR3 region has the DNA TGCAGCGTTCTGGGGACAGGGGACGGAAAACTGTTTTTT. This translates into CSVLGTGDGKLFF.

The rearrangement joins TRBV6-4 to TRBJ2-5; 10 positions match TRBD2. The V segment lost 5 bases and the J segment 0 bases; nucleotides outside the gene matches: 3. This CDR3 is 15 amino acids long. Germline V gives CDR1 MRHNA, CDR2 SNTAGT. In DNA form, the CDR3 reads TGTGCCAGCAGTTCCGGGACTAGCGACCAAGAGACCCAGTACTTC. Amino acids: CASSSGTSDQETQYF.

This chain joins TRBV20-1 and TRBJ2-1; D unclear. V was cut by 4 bases and J by 2 bases, with 15 bases left in between. Germline V gives CDR1 DFQATT, CDR2 SNEGSKA (reference sequence). The CDR3 contains 15 residues. This CDR3 is CSATHTERTYNEQFF. The DNA of the CDR3 is TGCAGTGCTACCCACACGGAGCGAACCTACAATGAGCAGTTCTTC.

The chain uses TRBV29-1 and TRBJ2-5, with 7 bases lining up with TRBD1. Judging by the DNA end, TRBJ2-7 fits better; the J call may be wrong. CDR3 length: 16 amino acids. Germline V gene sequence: CDR1 SQVTM, CDR2 ANQGSEA. The CDR3 coding sequence is TGCAGCGTTGTGGGACAGCCGGAGCGGTTGGAGTACGAGCAGTACTTC. It yields the protein CSVVGQPERLEYEQYF.

The chain has TRBV12-3 or TRBV12-4 and TRBJ2-6, with 9 positions matching TRBD2. This CDR3 is built from 17 residues. Trimming removed 7 bases from V and 0 bases from J; junction bases left unmatched: 7. This CDR3 reads CASNGGLAASGANVLTF. CDR3 DNA sequence: TGTGCCAGCAACGGGGGACTAGCCGCCTCTGGGGCCAACGTCCTGACTTTC.

The chain's CDR3 is CASSPKGQGGHNTEAFF. The CDR3 DNA reads as TGTGCCAGCTCACCAAAAGGACAGGGTGGACACAACACTGAAGCTTTCTTT. This chain links TRBV18 with TRBJ1-1; 8 bases match TRBD1. The CDR3 has 17 residues. Per the germline V gene, CDR1 is KGHSH and CDR2 is LQKENI. With 2 bases clipped from V and 2 bases from J, the junction kept 10 bases outside the gene matches.

The chain uses TRBV7-9 and TRBJ2-1; no clear D. Trimming removed 3 bases at V and 0 bases at J, with 18 bases between. The CDR3 covers 18 residues. The germline gives CDR1 SEHNR, CDR2 FQNEAQ (reference sequence). The CDR3: CASSFGQNRPASYNEQFF. CDR3 in DNA: TGTGCCAGCAGCTTCGGTCAAAATCGGCCCGCCTCCTACAATGAGCAGTTCTTC.

The rearrangement links TRBV10-3 to TRBJ2-5; maybe TRBD1 (5 bases). With the DNA end fitting TRBJ2-7 better, the J assignment may be wrong. The CDR3 is made up of 12 amino acids. From germline, CDR1 is ENHRY and CDR2 SYGVKD. CDR3 region: CAISQGYHEQYF. The CDR3 DNA reads as TGTGCCATCAGTCAGGGCTACCACGAGCAGTACTTC.

Only a few counts were recorded for this clonotype. The chain combines TRBV4-1 with TRBJ2-5; D perhaps matches TRBD2 (5 bases). The CDR3 length is 15 residues. Germline V lookup: CDR1 MGHRA, CDR2 YSYEKL. The germline V and J ends were trimmed by 4 bases and 4 bases, with 16 bases remaining between them. The CDR3: CASSPSQGRRETQYF. For the CDR3, the DNA is TGCGCCAGCAGCCCTAGCCAAGGCAGGCGAGAGACCCAGTACTTC.

This chain connects TRBV4-2 to TRBJ2-6, with 8 bases aligning to TRBD1. Germline V lookup: CDR1 LGHNA, CDR2 YNFKEQ. The V and J ends lost 6 bases and 2 bases, in that order; junction bases with no gene match: 3. The CDR3 runs 15 residues. CDR3 sequence reads: CASRPGGAGANVLTF. As DNA, the CDR3 is TGTGCCAGCAGACCAGGGGGCGCTGGGGCCAACGTCCTGACTTTC.

This clonotype came up many times. The chain is built from TRBV7-2 and TRBJ2-5, with D possibly being TRBD2 (6 bases). Looked up from germline, CDR1 is SGHTA and CDR2 is FQGNSA. The V and J ends lost 1 base and 6 bases respectively, with 9 bases between them. The CDR3 is made up of 13 amino acids. CDR3 in amino acids: CASSLDGGKTQYF. Written as DNA, the CDR3 is TGTGCCAGCAGCTTAGATGGCGGGAAGACCCAGTACTTC.

This chain joins TRBV20-1 and TRBJ1-1; no clear D. The V and J ends lost 0 bases and 4 bases respectively, with 15 bases between them. Germline V CDR1 and CDR2: DFQATT, SNEGSKA (reference sequence). CDR3 length: 15 residues. Here the CDR3 reads CSARDMRGLFTEAFF. CDR3 DNA: TGCAGTGCTAGAGATATGCGGGGTCTTTTCACTGAAGCTTTCTTT.

The rearrangement uses TRBV7-2 and TRBJ1-6, with unresolved D. V lost 3 bases and J 4 bases, leaving 7 bases between the germline ends. Germline CDR1 is SGHTA and CDR2 is FQGNSA. The CDR3 is 14 amino acids. In DNA, the CDR3 is TGTGCCAGCAGCTTTTGGAATTATAATTCACCCCTCCACTTT. This gives the protein CASSFWNYNSPLHF.

The V call is TRBV7-8, the J call TRBJ2-6; no clear D. Germline V lookup: CDR1 SGHVS, CDR2 FQNEAQ. The CDR3 loop spans 16 amino acids. The ends were cut back, 0 bases at V and 0 bases at J, with 6 bases in the middle. The CDR3 reads CASSLAVGSGANVLTF. Here the CDR3 DNA reads TGTGCCAGCAGCTTAGCGGTGGGCTCTGGGGCCAACGTCCTGACTTTC.

The chain uses TRBV20-1 and TRBJ2-1; the D gene could be TRBD1 or TRBD2 (5 bases each). Trimming pared 5 bases from V and 12 bases from J, leaving 23 bases between. Germline CDR1 is DFQATT and CDR2 is SNEGSKA (reference sequence). This CDR3 has 14 amino acids. The CDR3 spells CSARIRGEGIVQFF. The CDR3 DNA sequence: TGCAGTGCTCGTATCCGCGGTGAGGGGATTGTGCAGTTCTTC.

The CDR3, as DNA: TGTGCCAGCAGCTTGGACAGGGGCGGCGGAGGGAACACCGGGGAGCTGTTTTTT. Translation: CASSLDRGGGGNTGELFF. The rearrangement uses TRBV7-2 and TRBJ2-2, with 9 positions matching TRBD1. In germline, CDR1 is SGHTA, CDR2 FQGNSA. The ends lost 3 bases at V and 1 base at J; junction bases unmatched: 9. The CDR3 covers 18 residues.

This clonotype was found a few times. The chain uses TRBV20-1 and TRBJ1-1; tentative D call: TRBD1 (6 bases). The CDR3 sequence is 13 residues long. V was cut by 3 bases and J by 4 bases, with 12 bases left in between. Germline V gene lookup returns CDR1 DFQATT and CDR2 SNEGSKA (reference sequence). CDR3 sequence: CSARLGGGTEAFF. The CDR3 coding sequence is TGCAGTGCTAGGTTAGGGGGAGGCACTGAAGCTTTCTTT.

This clonotype was seen a few times. The chain is built from TRBV20-1 and TRBJ2-1, with 7 bases lining up with TRBD2. CDR1 is DFQATT, CDR2 SNEGSKA, per germline (reference sequence). Losses at the gene ends were 5 bases for V and 6 bases for J; bases not matched to a gene: 13. CDR3 length: 15 amino acids. The CDR3 loop is CSAGWGGSQGNEQFF. For the CDR3, the DNA is TGCAGTGCTGGGTGGGGGGGGAGCCAGGGCAATGAGCAGTTCTTC.

Worth noting for this clonotype: The junction differs from germline at one of its ends, possibly a read error. V gene TRBV7-7 combines with J gene TRBJ2-2; D is unresolved. Germline V gene sequence: CDR1 SSHAT, CDR2 FNYEAQ (reference sequence). The CDR3 is made up of 11 amino acids. In DNA, the CDR3 is TGTGCTAGCAGAGGTTTTGGGGAGCTGTTTTTT. Translating it yields CASRGFGELFF.